This paragraph covers one TCR beta chain sequence. Antigen: not known. This specimen belongs to a study of vaccination effects on CD4 cells after COVID-19. The method was immunoSEQ multiplex PCR; TCRdb's version includes in-frame clones alone and lacks a portion of them. The sample lists 25,000 or so clones; roughly two thirds were seen once. Overall study findings and caveats: Late after vaccination, infection- and vaccine-induced clones showed marked clonal contraction. Researchers report that only 1 of 255 vaccine-induced clones in healthy vaccinees cross-reacted with common cold coronaviruses.

Antigen-specific CD4+ T cells were expanded (with viral peptide pools) by the ViraFEST assay ahead of sequencing. Subsequent to a culture period of 10 to 11 days, CD4+ T cells were isolated. Vaccine recipients had no previous SARS-CoV-2 infection; their nucleocapsid antibodies were negative. Supplemented with around 9.3 IU/ml IL-2 and approximately 10 ug/ml peptides, two million PBMC per well were kept in culture. Days 3 and 7 were when half the medium was replaced with IL-2 medium. This specimen consisted of CD4+ T cells from PBMCs cultured with SARS-CoV-2 spike peptides, obtained before COVID-19 vaccination. This sequence originates from a human donor who received a COVID-19 vaccine.

The CDR3 DNA follows: TGCGCCAGCAGCTTGGTGGCTAGCGGGAGAGGCACAGATACGCAGTATTTT. Translated: CASSLVASGRGTDTQYF. V usage is TRBV5-1 and J usage is TRBJ2-3, with 10 bases aligning to TRBD2. J gave up 1 base and V 0 bases, and 5 bases lay outside the gene matches. CDR1 is SGHRS, CDR2 YFSETQ, per germline. The CDR3 covers 17 residues.